These T cell receptor beta chains were read from a single sample in a study of blood T cell repertoires in COVID-19. Sequencing was performed with immunoSEQ multiplex PCR; in TCRdb, only in-frame clones are kept and a portion is missing. The sample comprises tens of thousands of clones, roughly 90% of which are singletons, and about 17% rests with the top ten. Sequencing was done on a sample of peripheral blood. These receptors originate from a man aged 80 or over with acute or convalescent COVID-19. CDR3s include the opening cysteine and the closing phenylalanine or tryptophan. The order of the fields is D gene, clone size, J gene, V gene, CDR3 DNA, CDR3 protein. D genes are given only for firm matches. A clone size is listed for some rows: how often the clone was seen (once, few, many), or a class if it is expanded.

D: .; size: .; J: TRBJ2-6; V: TRBV7-9; DNA: TGTGCCAGCAGCTTAGCCCCAACAGGGACTGGGGCCAACGTCCTGACTTTC; CDR3: CASSLAPTGTGANVLTF
D: .; size: few; J: TRBJ1-1; V: TRBV24-1; DNA: TGTGCCACCAGGAGAGACGATAGGCAGGACACTGAAGCTTTCTTT; CDR3: CATRRDDRQDTEAFF
D: TRBD1; size: .; J: TRBJ1-1; V: TRBV6-5; DNA: TGTGCCAGCGTTACAGGGGGCGAACTGAACACTGAAGCTTTCTTT; CDR3: CASVTGGELNTEAFF
D: TRBD1; size: .; J: TRBJ1-3; V: TRBV2; DNA: TGTGCCAGCAGTGAAGCGCTTGGGGACAGGGGTAACACCATATATTTT; CDR3: CASSEALGDRGNTIYF
D: TRBD1; size: .; J: TRBJ1-1; V: TRBV5-8; DNA: TGTGCCAGCAGCGTGGGACAGACTTACACTGAAGCTTTCTTT; CDR3: CASSVGQTYTEAFF
D: TRBD2; size: .; J: TRBJ2-3; V: TRBV2; DNA: TGTGCCAGCCACCTAAAGCGGGGGTCTAGCACAGATACGCAGTATTTT; CDR3: CASHLKRGSSTDTQYF
D: .; size: .; J: TRBJ1-6; V: TRBV7-8; DNA: TGTGCCAGCAGCCAACGAAACAGGGAAGATAATTCACCCCTCCACTTT; CDR3: CASSQRNREDNSPLHF
D: TRBD1; size: .; J: TRBJ2-7; V: TRBV18; DNA: TGTGCCAGCTCACCTGGACAGGGGAGCTCCTACGAGCAGTACTTC; CDR3: CASSPGQGSSYEQYF
D: .; size: .; J: TRBJ2-7; V: TRBV30; DNA: TGTGCCTACGGTCAGGTTTCTGTCGAGCAGTACTTC; CDR3: CAYGQVSVEQYF
D: TRBD1; size: .; J: TRBJ2-7; V: TRBV7-8; DNA: TGTGCCAGCAGGCGCCGGACAGGGGATGGCGGGGAGCAGTACTTC; CDR3: CASRRRTGDGGEQYF
D: .; size: .; J: TRBJ2-7; V: TRBV19; DNA: TGTGCCAGTAGTATGGGGAGGTCCAACTCCTACGAGCAGTACTTC; CDR3: CASSMGRSNSYEQYF
D: .; size: .; J: TRBJ2-7; V: TRBV7-2; DNA: TGTGCCAGCAGCCGAAGACAGGACTACGAGCAGTACTTC; CDR3: CASSRRQDYEQYF
D: .; size: .; J: TRBJ2-5; V: TRBV11-2; DNA: TGTGCCAGCAGCCTCGGACCTTCTGGGGACACAAAGACCCAGTACTTC; CDR3: CASSLGPSGDTKTQYF
D: .; size: once; J: TRBJ2-2; V: TRBV14; DNA: TGTGCCAGCAGCCAAGATTGGCACCTGAACACCGGGGAGCTGTTTTTT; CDR3: CASSQDWHLNTGELFF
D: .; size: .; J: TRBJ1-6; V: TRBV5-4; DNA: TGTGCCAGCAGCCTCTCGAGGCAGTCGGATAATTCACCCCTCCACTTT; CDR3: CASSLSRQSDNSPLHF
D: .; size: .; J: TRBJ1-5; V: TRBV6-6; DNA: TGTGCCAGCCGGGACACTAACAGCAATCAGCCCCAGCATTTT; CDR3: CASRDTNSNQPQHF
D: .; size: .; J: TRBJ2-1; V: TRBV2; DNA: TGTGCCAGCAGTGGTTTAGCAGAATGGTCCTACAATGAGCAGTTCTTC; CDR3: CASSGLAEWSYNEQFF
D: .; size: .; J: TRBJ2-2; V: TRBV7-3; DNA: TGTGCCAGCAGCCTGCTGGGGGCCGGTAGGGAGCTGTTTTTT; CDR3: CASSLLGAGRELFF
D: TRBD2; size: .; J: TRBJ2-7; V: TRBV5-1; DNA: TGCGCCAGCAGCTCAGGGACTAGCTTCTACGAGCAGTACTTC; CDR3: CASSSGTSFYEQYF
D: .; size: .; J: TRBJ1-2; V: TRBV5-6; DNA: TGTGCCAGCAGCCCGCGAACAGGGAACTATGGCTACACCTTC; CDR3: CASSPRTGNYGYTF
D: .; size: .; J: TRBJ2-5; V: TRBV14; DNA: TGTGCCAGCAGCCAAGATCTGGCTAGCCCAGAGACCCAGTACTTC; CDR3: CASSQDLASPETQYF
D: .; size: .; J: TRBJ2-4; V: TRBV6-5; DNA: TGTGCCAGCCGTTATAGGGGCCCCGGAAACATTCAGTACTTC; CDR3: CASRYRGPGNIQYF
D: .; size: .; J: TRBJ2-7; V: TRBV20-1; DNA: TGCAGTGCCCCCAGCCCCGGGGAGCAGTACTTC; CDR3: CSAPSPGEQYF
D: .; size: .; J: TRBJ2-5; V: TRBV6-5; DNA: TGTGCCTTGGGGCAGGGCGTGGGAATAAGAGAGACCCAGTACTTC; CDR3: CALGQGVGIRETQYF
D: .; size: .; J: TRBJ1-5; V: TRBV2; DNA: TGTGCCAGCAGTGAATCTTATAGCAATCAGCCCCAGCATTTT; CDR3: CASSESYSNQPQHF
D: .; size: .; J: TRBJ2-7; V: TRBV6-1; DNA: TGTGCCAGCAGTGCAACTCATTCCCGTCGGTCCTACGAGCAGTACTTC; CDR3: CASSATHSRRSYEQYF
D: .; size: .; J: TRBJ1-2; V: TRBV5-4; DNA: TGTGCCAGCAGCTCCCCGCCAGGTGGCTATGGCTACACCTTC; CDR3: CASSSPPGGYGYTF
D: .; size: .; J: TRBJ1-2; V: TRBV28; DNA: TGTGCCAGCAGTTTACAAGGGGGATTCGATGGCTACACCTTC; CDR3: CASSLQGGFDGYTF
D: .; size: once; J: TRBJ1-1; V: TRBV14; DNA: TGTGCCAGCAGCCTAAAAACGGGGAGAGGGGGCACTGAAGCTTTCTTT; CDR3: CASSLKTGRGGTEAFF
D: .; size: .; J: TRBJ2-7; V: TRBV5-1; DNA: TGCGCCAGCAGCTTGAGTGCTGTCTTCGGGGGGCTCTACGAGCAGTACTTC; CDR3: CASSLSAVFGGLYEQYF
D: .; size: .; J: TRBJ1-1; V: TRBV6-5; DNA: TGTGCCGTCGGTGTAGGGGTCGGGAGGACTGAAGCTTTCTTT; CDR3: CAVGVGVGRTEAFF
D: .; size: .; J: TRBJ2-3; V: TRBV9; DNA: TGTGCCAGCAGCGTATTGGGGGGTAACACAGATACGCAGTATTTT; CDR3: CASSVLGGNTDTQYF
D: .; size: .; J: TRBJ1-1; V: TRBV15; DNA: TGTGCCACCAGCAGAGATTTCACGGGGGTCATGAACACTGAAGCTTTCTTT; CDR3: CATSRDFTGVMNTEAFF
D: .; size: .; J: TRBJ2-7; V: TRBV7-2; DNA: TGTGCCAGCAGCCTCGGGACTCTAGGAACCTACGAGCAGTACTTC; CDR3: CASSLGTLGTYEQYF
D: .; size: .; J: TRBJ2-5; V: TRBV3-1/TRBV3-2; DNA: TGTGCCAGCAGCCAAGATACTCCACAGATCCAAGAGACCCAGTACTTC; CDR3: CASSQDTPQIQETQYF
D: .; size: .; J: TRBJ1-5; V: TRBV24-1; DNA: TGTGCCACCAGTGACCCGAAAGTAGGGGACAATCAGCCCCAGCATTTT; CDR3: CATSDPKVGDNQPQHF
D: .; size: .; J: TRBJ2-2; V: TRBV6-1; DNA: TGTGCCAGCAGTGACGGGGGTCGAGCCGGGGAGCTGTTTTTT; CDR3: CASSDGGRAGELFF
D: .; size: .; J: TRBJ2-5; V: TRBV5-4; DNA: TGTGCCAGCAGCTTTGTGGGGGCCCAAGAGACCCAGTACTTC; CDR3: CASSFVGAQETQYF
D: TRBD1; size: once; J: TRBJ2-7; V: TRBV11-3; DNA: TGTGCCAGCAGCTTAGGACAGGGTCGTGCCTACGAGCAGTACTTC; CDR3: CASSLGQGRAYEQYF
D: TRBD1; size: .; J: TRBJ1-1; V: TRBV6-6; DNA: TGTGCCAGCAGTCTACAGGGGGACACTGAAGCTTTCTTT; CDR3: CASSLQGDTEAFF
D: .; size: .; J: TRBJ1-1; V: TRBV10-3; DNA: TGTGCCATTTCCCTCGGGGAGGGGGACACTGAAGCTTTCTTT; CDR3: CAISLGEGDTEAFF
D: TRBD2; size: .; J: TRBJ2-5; V: TRBV4-1; DNA: TGCGCCAGCAGCCAAGCCCCCAGCGGGGCGCTCCAAGAGACCCAGTACTTC; CDR3: CASSQAPSGALQETQYF
D: TRBD1; size: .; J: TRBJ2-2; V: TRBV5-4; DNA: TGTGCCAGCAGCATGACAGGGGGCTGGGACGGGGAGCTGTTTTTT; CDR3: CASSMTGGWDGELFF
D: .; size: .; J: TRBJ1-3; V: TRBV27; DNA: TGTGCCAGCAGTTTATCTCGGGGAAACACCATATATTTT; CDR3: CASSLSRGNTIYF
D: TRBD1; size: .; J: TRBJ1-2; V: TRBV19; DNA: TGTGCCAGTAGTATCCGGGATGGGACAGGGCCAAGAACGGGGTATGGCTACACCTTC; CDR3: CASSIRDGTGPRTGYGYTF
D: .; size: .; J: TRBJ1-2; V: TRBV7-9; DNA: TGTGCCAGCAGCACCCGGACAGCCGGTGGCTACACCTTC; CDR3: CASSTRTAGGYTF
D: TRBD1; size: .; J: TRBJ1-4; V: TRBV9; DNA: TGTGCCAGCAGCGGGGCGGGGACAGGCCCTGAAAAACTGTTTTTT; CDR3: CASSGAGTGPEKLFF
D: TRBD2; size: .; J: TRBJ2-2; V: TRBV20-1; DNA: TGCAGTGCTAGTGGACTAGCGGGGGGGCCCACCGGGGAGCTGTTTTTT; CDR3: CSASGLAGGPTGELFF
D: TRBD1; size: .; J: TRBJ2-3; V: TRBV5-1; DNA: TGCGCCAGCAGCTTGGTAGGGGGCCAGGGCACAGATACGCAGTATTTT; CDR3: CASSLVGGQGTDTQYF
D: TRBD1; size: .; J: TRBJ1-6; V: TRBV7-9; DNA: TGTGCCAGCAGCCCCTTGGACAGGGGGCAATATTCACCCCTCCACTTT; CDR3: CASSPLDRGQYSPLHF
D: TRBD1; size: .; J: TRBJ1-3; V: TRBV7-9; DNA: TGTGCCAGCAGCCGGGACAGGGGAAACACCATATATTTT; CDR3: CASSRDRGNTIYF
D: .; size: .; J: TRBJ1-6; V: TRBV28; DNA: TGTGCCAGCAGTTTTGGGGCCCCGCGGAATTCACCCCTCCACTTT; CDR3: CASSFGAPRNSPLHF
D: .; size: few; J: TRBJ1-4; V: TRBV30; DNA: TGTGCCACCCGACAGCCAACTAATGAAAAACTGTTTTTT; CDR3: CATRQPTNEKLFF
D: .; size: .; J: TRBJ1-1; V: TRBV18; DNA: TGTGCCAGCTCACCACCTAGTAACAGGGCGGGCACTGAAGCTTTCTTT; CDR3: CASSPPSNRAGTEAFF
D: TRBD1; size: .; J: TRBJ1-5; V: TRBV19; DNA: TGTGCCAGTAGTAGGGGACAGGGTAGCAACAGCAATCAGCCCCAGCATTTT; CDR3: CASSRGQGSNSNQPQHF